The clone carrying this TCR beta chain was counted a few times. Its antigen is still unknown. The entry originates in a study of T cell repertoires in cytomegalovirus infection. One entry per CDR3 protein, called by TCRdb with MiXCR from the reads. The table includes roughly 51,000 distinct CDR3 sequences, roughly 20% detected once. The origin of this receptor is a human donor in good health (CMV status not recorded). Some clones in this sample may be carry-over from other donors' samples. This material consisted of CD8+ T cells from cultured PBMCs, taken from culture after CMV antigen stimulation.

CDR3 nucleotide sequence: TGTGCCAGCAGTTTACTTTGGACGGGCCACAATCAGCCCCAGCATTTT. This gives the protein CASSLLWTGHNQPQHF. The rearrangement uses TRBV28 and TRBJ1-5; D remains unclear. There are 16 residues in the CDR3. Germline V lookup: CDR1 MDHEN, CDR2 SYDVKM. Trimming removed 2 bases at V and 3 bases at J, with 14 bases between.